Listed here are 13 T cell receptor beta chains from one sample, sequenced in a study of tumor-infiltrating lymphocytes in localized non-small cell lung cancer. TCRdb keeps only in-frame clones here, not all; method: immunoSEQ multiplex PCR. The table lists some 10,000 clones, around 64% of them singletons, with around 9.9% in the top ten. The sequenced sample consisted of uninvolved lung tissue not adjacent to the tumor. These receptors all come from a human donor with non-small cell lung cancer.

The sample holds a few counts of this clone. The chain is built from TRBV4-1 and TRBJ1-6; a possible D gene is TRBD1 (5 bases). Trimming removed 4 bases from V and 8 bases from J, with 15 bases in between. The CDR3 extends over 15 amino acids. The germline V gene encodes CDR1 MGHRA and CDR2 YSYEKL. Here the CDR3 DNA reads TGCGCCAGCAGCCCCATGATTCTAGGGGATTCACCCCTCCACTTT. Amino acid sequence: CASSPMILGDSPLHF.

This chain uses TRBV5-1 with TRBJ2-1; 11 positions match TRBD2. Germline values: CDR1 SGHRS, CDR2 YFSETQ. CDR3 length equals 15 residues. The trim removed 1 base at V and 4 bases at J, leaving 1 base unmatched. The DNA for the CDR3 is TGCGCCAGCAGCTTGACTAGCGGGGGTTACAATGAGCAGTTCTTC. Its protein is CASSLTSGGYNEQFF.

This clone is deemed medium-sized. The chain uses TRBV5-6 and TRBJ2-2; 7 nucleotides align to TRBD1. Germline CDR1 reads SGHDT; CDR2 reads YYEEEE. The CDR3 runs 15 residues. V dropped 1 base and J dropped 6; count of bases not matched to a gene: 6. The CDR3 coding sequence is TGTGCCAGCAGCTTGAGGGACAGTCTCGCCGGGGAGCTGTTTTTT. It yields the protein CASSLRDSLAGELFF.

This clone was recorded a few times. The V call is TRBV6-5, the J call TRBJ1-6; 9 positions match TRBD1. Losses at the gene ends were 7 bases for V and 7 bases for J; bases not matched to a gene: 8. The length of the CDR3 is 15 residues. Germline lookup yields CDR1 MNHEY and CDR2 SVGAGI. CDR3 in amino acids: CASNMGGTGNSPLHF. The CDR3 region has the DNA TGTGCCAGCAATATGGGTGGGACAGGGAATTCACCCCTCCACTTT.

Notes on this clone: The junction departs from the called germline gene at one end, perhaps through a read error. The rearrangement uses TRBV7-7 and TRBJ2-3; TRBD2 matches at 8 bases. This CDR3 has 15 amino acids. The germline CDR1 and CDR2 sequences are SSHAT and FNYEAQ (reference sequence). The CDR3: CASSPAGLEGGTQYF. The CDR3 DNA reads as TGTGCTAGCAGCCCAGCGGGACTAGAGGGCGGTACGCAGTATTTT.

Only a few counts were recorded for this clone. The gene calls are TRBV5-1 and TRBJ2-5, with 7 bases fitting TRBD1. The V and J ends lost 6 bases and 1 base, in that order; junction bases with no gene match: 6. The germline gives CDR1 SGHRS, CDR2 YFSETQ. The CDR3 extends over 14 amino acids. The CDR3: CASKKTGTQETQYF. In DNA form, the CDR3 reads TGCGCCAGCAAAAAGACAGGGACCCAAGAGACCCAGTACTTC.

Concerning this clone itself: Other DNA sequences in this sample translate to the same CDR3. V is TRBV7-2 and J is TRBJ2-5; TRBD2 matches 7 bases. Unmatched junction bases numbered 2, after V lost 1 base and J lost 3 bases. The germline CDR1 and CDR2 sequences are SGHTA and FQGNSA. The CDR3 covers 14 residues. Here the CDR3 DNA reads TGTGCCAGCAGCTTAGGGCGGGGGAAAGAGACCCAGTACTTC. Protein sequence: CASSLGRGKETQYF.

The chain combines TRBV27 with TRBJ2-2; D ambiguous. The CDR3 spans 12 residues. Trimming removed 2 bases at V and 8 bases at J, with 6 bases between. The germline V gene has CDR1 MNHEY and CDR2 SMNVEV (reference sequence). The CDR3 region has the DNA TGTGCCAGCAGTTTAAACGGGGGGGAGCTGTTTTTT. This sequence encodes CASSLNGGELFF.

The chain links TRBV19 to TRBJ1-1; no firm D call. The germline CDR1 and CDR2 sequences are LNHDA and SQIVND (reference sequence). The CDR3 spans 14 residues. Trimming removed 5 bases from V and 3 bases from J, with 13 bases in between. The CDR3 is CASSVGLADTEAFF. The CDR3 DNA reads TGTGCCAGTAGTGTTGGGTTGGCGGACACTGAAGCTTTCTTT.

This clone came up a few times. This chain joins TRBV15 and TRBJ2-5; TRBD2 matches at 7 bases. The CDR3 consists of 16 residues. Looked up from germline, CDR1 is LNHNV and CDR2 is YYDKDF (reference sequence). V was clipped by 1 base and J by 1 base; unmatched bases: 6. CDR3 in DNA: TGTGCCACCAGCAGAGGGGGGGGACGGCTCCAAGAGACCCAGTACTTC. Protein sequence: CATSRGGGRLQETQYF.

The chain combines TRBV5-1 with TRBJ1-3; no definite D call. Germline CDR1 SGHRS, CDR2 YFSETQ. This CDR3 has 13 amino acids. V lost 5 bases and J 0 bases, leaving 6 bases between the germline ends. In DNA form, the CDR3 reads TGCGCCAGCAGGGCCGGCTCTGGAAACACCATATATTTT. This sequence encodes CASRAGSGNTIYF.

The chain has TRBV7-3 and TRBJ2-3; D remains unclear. Trimming pared 5 bases from V and 4 bases from J, leaving 7 bases between. The CDR3 consists of 12 residues. Germline CDR1 and CDR2: SGHTA and FQGTGA. Here the CDR3 reads CASSPGADTQYF. Here the CDR3 DNA reads TGTGCCAGCAGCCCTGGGGCAGATACGCAGTATTTT.

V and J are TRBV6-5 and TRBJ1-6, with D perhaps TRBD1 (5 bases). The V end lost 5 bases, the J end lost 10 bases, and 15 bases lay between the germline ends. The CDR3 has 14 residues. Germline assignment: CDR1 MNHEY and CDR2 SVGAGI. Here the CDR3 DNA reads TGTGCCAGCAGTCGCAGGGCGGCGGGGTCACCCCTCCACTTT. Translating gives CASSRRAAGSPLHF.